This T cell receptor beta chain was sequenced in a study of blood T cell repertoires in COVID-19. Study summary: Sites in the United States, Italy and Spain provided acute and convalescent COVID-19 samples. Sample material is recorded as cDNA or gDNA derived from T cells, B-cell-depleted T cells, or PBMCs.

The germline V gene has CDR1 KGHSH and CDR2 LQKENI. The V gene end was trimmed by 4 bases and the J gene end by 1 base; junction bases not matched to a gene: 5. This CDR3 has 15 residues. Authors' data handling: Reference gene primers were amplified, and this amplification served to estimate nucleated cell counts. Some clones are missing from TCRdb's copy, which holds only in-frame ones; the method was immunoSEQ multiplex PCR. D and trimming were read from the DNA, whereas the V and J calls and clone size are those reported in that table. The sample records 200,000 to 250,000 clones, 70% to 90% being singletons.

This chain uses TRBV18 with TRBJ1-1; 8 nucleotides agree with TRBD1. This clonotype was obtained from a woman between 18 and 29 years old who had recovered from COVID-19. Sequencing was performed on peripheral blood. The CDR3 bases are TGTGCCAGCTCACTCGGGGACAGGAGGAACACTGAAGCTTTCTTT. Protein: CASSLGDRRNTEAFF.